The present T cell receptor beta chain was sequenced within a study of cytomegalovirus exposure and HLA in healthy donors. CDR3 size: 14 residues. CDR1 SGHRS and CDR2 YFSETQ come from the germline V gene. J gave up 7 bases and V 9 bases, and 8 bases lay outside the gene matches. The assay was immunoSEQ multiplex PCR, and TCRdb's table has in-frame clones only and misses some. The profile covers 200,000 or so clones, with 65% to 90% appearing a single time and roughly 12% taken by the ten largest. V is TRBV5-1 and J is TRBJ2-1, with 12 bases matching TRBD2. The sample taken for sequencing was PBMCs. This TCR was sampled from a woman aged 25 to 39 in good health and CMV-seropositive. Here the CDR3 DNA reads TGCGCCACCTGGGGACTAGCGGGTGGAAATGAGCAGTTCTTC. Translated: CATWGLAGGNEQFF. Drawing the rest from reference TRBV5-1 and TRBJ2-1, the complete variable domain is KAGVTQTPRYLIKTRGQQVTLSCSPISGHRSVSWYQQTPGQGLQFLFEYFSETQRNKGNFPGRFSGRQFSNSRSEMNVSTLELGDSALYLCATWGLAGGNEQFFGPGTRLTVL.